The clone carrying this T cell receptor beta chain was recorded many times. Antigen: not known. These data are taken from a study of response to subunit inactivated influenza vaccine. Regarding the study as a whole: Each seasonal flu vaccination may recruit only limited new T cells, authors suggested.

TCRdb fed the RT-PCR reads into MiXCR, producing one record per CDR3 protein. The sample yields 150,000 to 200,000 distinct CDR3 sequences, roughly a tenth seen once. Germline V gene lookup returns CDR1 MDHEN and CDR2 SYDVKM. With 5 bases removed from V and 4 bases from J, the gap between germline ends came to 14 bases. The CDR3 sequence is 14 residues long. Sequencing was performed on non-naive T cells sorted from PBMCs, taken roughly 45 days after vaccination. This clonotype was obtained from a middle-aged man who received an inactivated influenza vaccine. The V gene is TRBV28, the J gene TRBJ1-2; D is perhaps TRBD1 (6 bases). The CDR3 here is CASSPGGRTYGYTF. CDR3 nucleotides: TGTGCCAGCAGTCCTGGGGGCAGGACCTATGGCTACACCTTC.